This TCR beta chain emerged from a study of T cell responses to AZD1222 COVID-19 vaccine. Here immunoSEQ multiplex PCR was the method, and the copy in TCRdb shows in-frame clones only, minus some. The sample shows some 130,000 clones, 80% to 90% of them seen only once. Study-wide points: Donors, mostly white British, included more females; clonal diversity was possibly underestimated. Along spike, vaccine-associated CD4 TCRs were found throughout, with dominance at 160-218 and 743-854.

This clone is a singleton in its sample. Its antigen is undetermined. J gave up 2 bases and V 4 bases, and 4 bases lay outside the gene matches. The germline gives CDR1 LGHNA, CDR2 YNFKEQ. CDR3 size: 14 residues. Sequenced material: peripheral blood, taken 28 days after the second AZD1222 dose. This clonotype was obtained from an adult who received the AZD1222 COVID-19 vaccine. The chain is built from TRBV4-2 and TRBJ2-7, with 8 bases aligning to TRBD1. The chain's CDR3 is CASSLRQGPYEQYF. The CDR3, as DNA: TGTGCCAGCAGCCTTCGACAGGGGCCCTACGAGCAGTACTTC.